This T cell receptor beta chain was retrieved from a study of Graves' ophthalmopathy and Graves' hyperthyroidism. As for the study in general: Hyperthyroidism showing no ophthalmopathy within 18 months of follow-up was stable.

Ineligible for inclusion were patients with other autoimmune diseases, uncontrolled infections, pregnancy or lactation. The evidence that diagnosis relied on was clinical symptoms, serum thyroxine, TRAb, thyroid ultrasound and orbital computed tomography. This clonotype was detected ten times or more. This CDR3 comprises 16 residues. Germline V gives CDR1 SGHDT, CDR2 YYEEEE. V dropped 2 bases and J dropped 2 bases, with 11 bases sitting between them. Amplified material comprised TCR beta CDR3 regions derived from RNA transcripts. First-round RT-PCR with HTBI primers preceded a second-round multiplex PCR. Each CDR3 protein is one row after TCRdb ran MiXCR on the multiplex PCR reads. The data contain 900,000 to 1,200,000 distinct CDR3 sequences, less than 45% of them singletons.

This chain links TRBV5-6 with TRBJ1-6; TRBD1 might be the D (5 bases). The receptor comes from an adult man with Graves' hyperthyroidism. Material: peripheral blood or thyroid tissue (not recorded which). The CDR3 DNA sequence: TGTGCCAGCAGCTTACCAGGGACCACCTATAATTCACCCCTCCACTTT. It specifies CASSLPGTTYNSPLHF.